Below, 7 T cell receptor beta chains from the same sample are listed, as sequenced in a study of beta chain features in type 1 diabetes. These receptors' antigens are unknown. Reverse transcription of all isolated RNA meant that expressed TCRB transcripts were sequenced. The table came from immunoSEQ multiplex PCR; TCRdb's copy has only in-frame clones and leaves some out. In the table there are around 180,000 clones, less than 10% of which are singletons. The study, taken as a whole, reports: Type 1 diabetes patients had moderately but significantly shorter TCRB CDR3s in all four CD4+ subsets.

The sequenced material came from central memory CD4+ T cells from blood. Receptors were obtained from a man between 18 and 29 years old with type 1 diabetes.

This chain connects TRBV30 to TRBJ2-7, with 7 bases aligning to TRBD1. The length of the CDR3 is 13 residues. CDR1 is GTSNPN, CDR2 SVGIG, per germline (reference sequence). V shed 2 bases and J 6 bases; nucleotides not matched to a gene: 7. CDR3 in DNA: TGTGCCTGGAGTCCTACCGCAGGGGGCGAGCAGTACTTC. Translation gives CAWSPTAGGEQYF.

The V gene is TRBV30, the J gene TRBJ1-3, with a possible D match to TRBD1 (5 bases). Per germline, CDR1 GTSNPN and CDR2 SVGIG (reference sequence). Trimming shortened V by 3 bases and J by 0 bases, and 15 bases separated the two germline ends. The CDR3 is 16 amino acids. The CDR3: CAWSALGLTSGNTIYF. As DNA, the CDR3 is TGTGCCTGGAGCGCTCTGGGACTGACCTCTGGAAACACCATATATTTT.

Concerning this clone: This may stem from a read error, because a much larger clone lies one nucleotide away. V is TRBV28 and J is TRBJ1-1, with 8 bases aligning to TRBD1. V was clipped by 5 bases and J by 0 bases; unmatched bases: 2. The CDR3 contains 14 residues. Germline V CDR1 and CDR2: MDHEN, SYDVKM. DNA of the CDR3: TGTGCCAGCAGTACAGGGGGAATGAACACTGAAGCTTTCTTT. Translation: CASSTGGMNTEAFF.

This clone was observed a handful of times. The CDR3 nucleotides are TGTGCCAGCAGCCGCCAGGGACAGGGGCTCAAGCCCCAGCATTTT. This codes for CASSRQGQGLKPQHF. This sequence joins TRBV5-6 and TRBJ1-5; TRBD1 agrees at 10 bases. The CDR3 loop spans 15 amino acids. The germline V gene has CDR1 SGHDT and CDR2 YYEEEE. After removal of 4 bases from V and 8 bases from J, the junction contained 9 bases not matched to a gene. Based on the CDR3 plus reference TRBV5-6 and TRBJ1-5, the full variable domain is DAGVTQSPTHLIKTRGQQVTLRCSPKSGHDTVSWYQQALGQGPQFIFQYYEEEERQRGNFPDRFSGHQFPNYSSELNVNALLLGDSALYLCASSRQGQGLKPQHFGDGTRLSIL.

The chain uses TRBV10-2 and TRBJ1-1; maybe TRBD1 (6 bases). This CDR3 contains 14 residues. Between the trimmed V and J ends, which lost 5 bases and 5 bases, there was a span of 15 bases. Germline CDR1 and CDR2: WSHSY and SAAADI. The CDR3 DNA is TGCGCCAGCAGTTTACAGGGCCACGGGACTGAAGCTTTCTTT. Its translation: CASSLQGHGTEAFF.

This clone occurred a few times. The chain couples TRBV6-5 to TRBJ1-1, with D uncertain. The CDR3 spans 13 residues. Germline V lookup: CDR1 MNHEY, CDR2 SVGAGI. Between the trimmed V and J ends, which lost 0 bases and 3 bases, there was a span of 5 bases. Written as DNA, the CDR3 is TGTGCCAGCAGTTACTCGGCGGACACTGAAGCTTTCTTT. This encodes CASSYSADTEAFF.

The chain combines TRBV19 with TRBJ1-6; D gene ambiguous. V shed 5 bases and J shed 5 bases, with 16 bases lying between them. This CDR3 is built from 16 residues. Germline loops: CDR1 LNHDA, CDR2 SQIVND (reference sequence). The CDR3 coding sequence is TGTGCCAGTAGTGTCACCACGCCGCGGGATAATTCACCCCTCCACTTT. It yields the protein CASSVTTPRDNSPLHF.